The rows below give T cell receptor beta chains drawn from one sample of a study of vaccination effects on CD4 cells after COVID-19. The repertoire was sequenced with immunoSEQ multiplex PCR; TCRdb's copy has only in-frame clones and lacks some. The sample contains around 30,000 clones, 65% to 75% of which appear only once. These receptors have no identified antigens. This material consisted of CD4+ T cells from PBMCs cultured with SARS-CoV-2 spike peptides, taken before COVID-19 vaccination. The receptors were gathered from a human donor who had a prior SARS-CoV-2 infection. Both conserved end residues are part of each CDR3.

>TRBV27|15|TRBJ1-1
CASSPTRQGNTEAFF
>TRBV19|16|TRBJ2-6
CASSITGTQGANVLTF
>TRBV3-1/TRBV3-2|16|TRBJ1-4
CASSQDSPAWNEKLFF
>TRBV11-3|14|TRBJ2-3
CASSLGEMEDTQYF
>TRBV11-2|13|TRBJ1-1
CASSFTGGTEAFF
>TRBV11-2|17|TRBJ2-5
CASSLVFSSGGGETQYF
>TRBV7-3|13|TRBJ1-2
CASSWDRVRGYTF
>TRBV7-2|16|TRBJ2-2
CASSLAPHRGAGELFF
>TRBV19|14|TRBJ1-2
CASSIPYSVGGYTF
>TRBV11-3|15|TRBJ2-5
CASSRPGQGSETQYF
>TRBV13|15|TRBJ2-5
CASSLGLSGQETQYF
>TRBV6-2/TRBV6-3|16|TRBJ1-5
CASSYPGRYSNQPQHF
>TRBV7-3|15|TRBJ2-1
CASSFVRGAPNEQFF
>TRBV7-3|13|TRBJ1-2
CASSLDRLDGYTF
>TRBV19|14|TRBJ2-7
CASSIANSHYEQYF
>TRBV5-1|14|TRBJ1-1
CASSPDRGRTEAFF
>TRBV7-9|14|TRBJ1-6
CASSLGDRDSPLHF
>TRBV11-2|18|TRBJ2-1
CASSLVRRLAGGPGGRFF
>TRBV5-5|13|TRBJ2-7
CASSSLYGNEQYF
>TRBV5-8|15|TRBJ1-6
CASSSWGSSSSPLHF
>TRBV7-9|17|TRBJ2-3
CAIRRGTSGGRTDTQYF
>TRBV7-3|14|TRBJ2-1
CASSRIGRENEQFF
>TRBV18|15|TRBJ1-2
CASSPPTGSRNGYTF
>TRBV5-1|13|TRBJ1-1
CASRGQENTEAFF
>TRBV3-1/TRBV3-2|17|TRBJ2-2
CASSQHRATGGTGELFF
>TRBV19|13|TRBJ2-7
CASSIWDSREQYF
>TRBV5-1|13|TRBJ2-7
CASSLAWNYEQYF
>TRBV2|15|TRBJ2-2
CASSALGADTGELFF
>TRBV5-1|15|TRBJ2-2
CASSFGQGGTGELFF
>TRBV20-1|11|TRBJ1-2
CSASLRGGYTF
>TRBV11-2|15|TRBJ2-3
CASSLDSGGWPTQYF
>TRBV7-2|15|TRBJ2-7
CASSLALTSSYEQYF
>TRBV7-2|15|TRBJ1-3
CASSLVAGTGNTIYF
>TRBV24-1|17|TRBJ2-5
CATSDSTPGHLGETQYF
>TRBV2|14|TRBJ2-7
CASSVTGGPVEQYF
>TRBV7-9|13|TRBJ1-2
CASSQTGYYGYTF
>TRBV12-3/TRBV12-4|12|TRBJ1-5
CASSGSNQPQHF
>TRBV1|16|TRBJ2-3
CTSSPGLAVTTDTQYF
>TRBV6-1|13|TRBJ2-1
CASRLAEYNEQFF
>TRBV2|12|TRBJ2-7
CASNGYGGGQYF
>TRBV2|14|TRBJ1-4
CASSPQGRGEKLFF
>TRBV20-1|13|TRBJ1-2
CSASPQITYGYTF
>TRBV15|15|TRBJ1-2
CATSRSTGVSYGYTF
>TRBV7-2|16|TRBJ2-7
CASSPDGAGNAYEQYF
>TRBV5-1|14|TRBJ2-1
CASSLVLGENEQFF
>TRBV4-2|17|TRBJ2-7
CASSQEFAGPSSYEQYF
>TRBV15|14|TRBJ2-1
CATSRALDPAEQFF
>TRBV7-6|15|TRBJ2-7
CASSLEEGQSYEQYF
>TRBV7-2|15|TRBJ1-1
CASSLSSARNTEAFF
>TRBV18|15|TRBJ2-7
CASSRGTSVGGEQYF
>TRBV6-2/TRBV6-3|13|TRBJ1-1
CASSYGGDAEAFF
>TRBV10-3|14|TRBJ1-1
CAIHEPEMNTEAFF
>TRBV10-3|15|TRBJ2-1
CAISPLAGAYNEQFF
>TRBV4-2|16|TRBJ2-1
CASSQQPAGEGNEQFF
>TRBV12-3/TRBV12-4|13|TRBJ2-2
CASSSGGSGELFF
>TRBV6-5|15|TRBJ2-1
CASSPTPDSYNEQFF
>TRBV4-1|14|TRBJ2-7
CASSQGTGVYEQYF